This TCR beta chain was observed in a study of human T cells and chemical hapten exposure. TCRdb re-analysed the RACE reads in MiXCR, keeping a single row per CDR3 protein. In the table there are around 380,000 distinct CDR3 sequences, 4.8% of which are singletons. Regarding time point: patch test 1, 2 weeks after DPC sensitization. Regarding treatment: therapeutic diphenylcyclopropenone sensitization with weekly scalp DPC. CDR1 is SGHRS, CDR2 YFSETQ, per germline. The CDR3 loop spans 17 amino acids. The V gene end was trimmed by 4 bases and the J gene end by 2 bases; junction bases not matched to a gene: 9. This clonotype was found a few times.

The sample in question was whole blood, obtained in connection with sensitization to the hapten diphenylcyclopropenone (DPC). This chain links TRBV5-1 with TRBJ2-6, with 7 bases matching TRBD1. The TCR sequence derives from a woman between 45 and 65 years old with alopecia areata. Some clones in this sample may be carry-over from other donors' samples. The CDR3 coding sequence is TGCGCCAGCAGCCGGACGACAGGGACGACTGGGGCCAACGTCCTGACTTTC. Translating it yields CASSRTTGTTGANVLTF.